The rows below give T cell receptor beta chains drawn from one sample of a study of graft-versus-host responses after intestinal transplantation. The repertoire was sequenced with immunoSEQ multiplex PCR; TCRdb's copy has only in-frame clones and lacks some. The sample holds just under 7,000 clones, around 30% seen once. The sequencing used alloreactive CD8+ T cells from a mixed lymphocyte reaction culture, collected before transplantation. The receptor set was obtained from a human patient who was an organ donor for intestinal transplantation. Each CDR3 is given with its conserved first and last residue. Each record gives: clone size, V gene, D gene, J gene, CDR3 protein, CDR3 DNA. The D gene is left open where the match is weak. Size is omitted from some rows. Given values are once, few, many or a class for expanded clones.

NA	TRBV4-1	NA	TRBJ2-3	CASSTKPGGTDTQYF	TGCGCCAGCAGTACCAAACCGGGGGGCACAGATACGCAGTATTTT
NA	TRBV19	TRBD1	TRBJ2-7	CASSSTGQLYEQYF	TGTGCCAGTAGTTCCACGGGACAGCTCTACGAGCAGTACTTC
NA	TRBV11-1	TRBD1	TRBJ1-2	CASSPGTGNLYGYTF	TGTGCCAGCAGCCCAGGGACAGGGAATCTCTATGGCTACACCTTC
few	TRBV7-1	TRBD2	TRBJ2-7	CASSLVGGGYEQYF	TGTGCCAGCAGCTTAGTTGGCGGGGGGTACGAGCAGTACTTC
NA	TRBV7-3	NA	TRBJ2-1	CASTYWADLYNEQFF	TGTGCCAGCACCTATTGGGCGGATTTATACAATGAGCAGTTCTTC
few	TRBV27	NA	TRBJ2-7	CASSPGSPSYEQYF	TGTGCCAGCAGTCCCGGGTCCCCTTCCTACGAGCAGTACTTC
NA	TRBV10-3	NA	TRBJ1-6	CAIRATRGPPTHF	TGTGCCATCAGGGCTACGAGGGGTCCCCCTACTCACTTT
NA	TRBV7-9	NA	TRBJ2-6	CASSLRWGSLLSGANVLTF	TGTGCCAGCAGCTTACGTTGGGGCAGCCTTCTCTCTGGGGCCAACGTCCTGACTTTC
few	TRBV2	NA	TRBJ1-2	CAREGDYGYTF	TGTGCCAGGGAGGGGGACTATGGCTACACCTTC
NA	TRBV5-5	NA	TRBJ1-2	CASSQQGAGNGYTF	TGTGCCAGCAGCCAACAAGGGGCCGGGAATGGCTACACCTTC
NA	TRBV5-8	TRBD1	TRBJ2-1	CASSPGQGGYNEQFF	TGTGCCAGCAGCCCGGGACAGGGAGGGTACAATGAGCAGTTCTTC
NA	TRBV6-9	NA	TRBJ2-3	CASSYSTEPSDTQYF	TGTGCCAGCAGTTATTCGACAGAGCCCTCAGATACGCAGTATTTT
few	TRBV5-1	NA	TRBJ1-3	CASSPPRVSGNTIYF	TGCGCCAGCAGTCCCCCTCGGGTCTCTGGAAACACCATATATTTT
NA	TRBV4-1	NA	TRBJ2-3	CASSQDGRGGLTDTQYF	TGCGCCAGCAGCCAAGACGGTCGCGGGGGCCTGACAGATACGCAGTATTTT
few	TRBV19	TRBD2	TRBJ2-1	CATKRWSSGGFLGNEQFF	TGTGCCACCAAACGGTGGAGTAGCGGGGGCTTCTTAGGCAATGAGCAGTTCTTC
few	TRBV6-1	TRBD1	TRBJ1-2	CASSLTGVNYGYTF	TGTGCCAGCAGTCTGACAGGGGTTAACTATGGCTACACCTTC
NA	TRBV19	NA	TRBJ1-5	CASSMGVGGNQPQHF	TGTGCCAGTAGTATGGGCGTTGGGGGCAATCAGCCCCAGCATTTT
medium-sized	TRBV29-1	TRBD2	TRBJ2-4	CSVETSTRGGQNIQYF	TGCAGCGTTGAAACTTCGACTCGGGGGGGCCAGAACATTCAGTACTTC
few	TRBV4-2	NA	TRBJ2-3	CASSQVGRVDTQYF	TGTGCCAGCAGCCAAGTGGGCAGGGTAGATACGCAGTATTTT
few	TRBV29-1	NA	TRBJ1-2	CSGGGRDGYGYTF	TGCAGCGGGGGCGGCAGGGACGGCTATGGCTACACCTTC
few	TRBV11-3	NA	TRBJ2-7	CASSLGPLGEQYF	TGTGCCAGCAGCTTAGGGCCCCTTGGCGAGCAGTACTTC
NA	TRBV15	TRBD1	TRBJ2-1	CATSRDLSGQGTYEQFF	TGTGCCACCAGCAGAGATCTCTCTGGACAGGGGACCTATGAGCAGTTCTTC
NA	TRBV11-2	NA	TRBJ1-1	CASSLWLGATEAFF	TGTGCCAGCAGCTTATGGCTGGGGGCCACTGAAGCTTTCTTT
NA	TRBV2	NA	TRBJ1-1	CASSDFREVRGTEAFF	TGTGCCAGCAGTGATTTCAGGGAAGTTCGGGGCACTGAAGCTTTCTTT
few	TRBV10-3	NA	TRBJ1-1	CASRATWNTEAFF	TGTGCCAGCAGGGCGACATGGAACACTGAAGCTTTCTTT
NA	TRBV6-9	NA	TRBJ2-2	CASSYSGTGELFF	TGTGCCAGCAGTTACTCAGGCACCGGGGAGCTGTTTTTT
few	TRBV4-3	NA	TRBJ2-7	CASSQDRETFYEQYF	TGCGCCAGCAGCCAAGATCGAGAGACATTCTACGAGCAGTACTTC
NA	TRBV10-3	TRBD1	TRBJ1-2	CAISEPGTGVPYGYTF	TGTGCCATCAGTGAGCCCGGGACAGGGGTGCCCTATGGCTACACCTTC
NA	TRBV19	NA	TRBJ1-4	CASSHWLWEKLFF	TGTGCCAGTAGTCACTGGCTCTGGGAAAAACTGTTTTTT
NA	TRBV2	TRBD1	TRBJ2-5	CASSELLGGQGPRETQYF	TGTGCCAGCAGTGAATTATTAGGGGGACAGGGCCCTCGAGAGACCCAGTACTTC
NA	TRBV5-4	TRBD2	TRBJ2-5	CASSRLGLAYGARLQETQYF	TGTGCCAGCAGCCGTTTGGGACTAGCTTACGGAGCGAGACTTCAAGAGACCCAGTACTTC
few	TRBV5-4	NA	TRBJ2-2	CASSLDRNTGELFF	TGTGCCAGCAGCTTGGACAGGAACACCGGGGAGCTGTTTTTT
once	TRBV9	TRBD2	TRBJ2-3	CASSVGGGLATDTQYF	TGTGCCAGCAGCGTAGGGGGGGGACTAGCCACAGATACGCAGTATTTT
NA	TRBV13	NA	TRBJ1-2	CASSLGRGNYRGYTF	TGTGCCAGCAGCTTAGGGCGGGGTAATTATAGGGGCTACACCTTC
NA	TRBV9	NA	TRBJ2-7	CASSDPPLHSYEQYF	TGTGCCAGCAGCGACCCCCCTTTACACTCCTACGAGCAGTACTTC
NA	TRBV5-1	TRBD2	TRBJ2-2	CASSLWTSGPLTGELFF	TGCGCCAGCAGCTTGTGGACTAGCGGACCACTCACCGGGGAGCTGTTTTTT